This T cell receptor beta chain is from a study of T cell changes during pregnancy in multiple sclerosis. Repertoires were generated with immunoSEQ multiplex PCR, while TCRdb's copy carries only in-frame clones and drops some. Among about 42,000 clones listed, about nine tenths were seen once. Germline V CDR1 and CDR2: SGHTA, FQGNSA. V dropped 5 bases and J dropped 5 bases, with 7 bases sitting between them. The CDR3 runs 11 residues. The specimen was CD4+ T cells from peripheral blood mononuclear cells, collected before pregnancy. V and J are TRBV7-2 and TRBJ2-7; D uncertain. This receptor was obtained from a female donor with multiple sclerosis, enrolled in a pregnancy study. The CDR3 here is CASSRVDEQYF. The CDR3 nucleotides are TGTGCCAGCAGCCGGGTCGACGAGCAGTACTTC.